Each of the 12 T cell receptor beta chains below was sequenced from the same sample in a study of T-cell reconstitution after alpha-beta-depleted transplantation in children. A TCRbeta library incorporating unique molecular identifiers was prepared. TCRdb re-analysed the PCR reads in MiXCR, keeping a single row per CDR3 protein. The sample has about 240,000 distinct CDR3 sequences; around 12% are singletons. The input for sequencing was PBMCs from the stem cell graft donor, taken from the stem cell graft. The receptors originated from a human donor who donated a stem cell graft to a child with acute lymphoblastic leukemia.

In this sample, this clonotype turned up a few times. V is TRBV25-1 and J is TRBJ2-1; 8 bases align to TRBD1. Germline CDR1 MGHDK, CDR2 SYGVNS. The CDR3 runs 15 residues. J gave up 8 bases and V 5 bases, and 11 bases lay outside the gene matches. The CDR3 here is CASSRRTGSWDEQFF. The CDR3 coding sequence is TGTGCCAGCAGTCGACGGACAGGGTCTTGGGATGAGCAGTTCTTC.

This clonotype has a count of ten or more. V is TRBV12-3 or TRBV12-4 and J is TRBJ2-3, with D perhaps matching TRBD1 (6 bases). This CDR3 is built from 14 residues. V was shortened by 5 bases and J by 5 bases, with 14 bases between the two germline ends. The CDR3 region is CASSPGTILDTQYF. CDR3 bases: TGTGCCAGCAGTCCCGGGACAATCCTAGATACGCAGTATTTT.

This clonotype was seen ten or more times. The chain couples TRBV10-3 to TRBJ2-7; TRBD1 matches at 8 bases. The V and J ends lost 5 bases and 6 bases, in that order; junction bases with no gene match: 6. This CDR3 is 13 amino acids long. The germline CDR1 and CDR2 sequences are ENHRY and SYGVKD. As DNA, the CDR3 is TGTGCCATCAGTTCAGGGGGCTCGGGCGAGCAGTACTTC. It encodes CAISSGGSGEQYF.

This clonotype was seen once. It may be a read error: a sequence one base away is much more abundant. The chain links TRBV15 to TRBJ2-2; D perhaps matches TRBD1 (7 bases). CDR3 length: 17 amino acids. V gave up 2 bases and J gave up 3 bases, with 16 bases separating them. CDR1 LNHNV and CDR2 YYDKDF come from the germline V gene (reference sequence). The chain's CDR3 is CATSRNDDRDYTGELFF. Written as DNA, the CDR3 is TGTGCCACCAGCAGAAATGATGACAGGGACTACACCGGGGAGCTGTTTTTT. The full variable domain, its missing parts supplied by reference TRBV15 and TRBJ2-2, is DAMVIQNPRYQVTQFGKPVTLSCSQTLNHNVMYWYQQKSSQAPKLLFHYYDKDFNNEADTPDNFQSRRPNTSFCFLDIRSPGLGDTAMYLCATSRNDDRDYTGELFFGEGSRLTVL.

This clonotype was recorded many times. This sequence joins TRBV12-3 or TRBV12-4 and TRBJ2-5; 9 bases fit TRBD2. V lost 7 bases, J lost 3 bases, and 12 bases stayed unmatched. The CDR3 is 16 residues long. CDR3 in DNA: TGTGCCAGCAAGGAGGGGAGCGGGGGGATTAAAGAGACCCAGTACTTC. It yields the protein CASKEGSGGIKETQYF.

The V call is TRBV25-1, the J call TRBJ2-2; possible D gene TRBD1, 8 bases. Germline CDR1 is MGHDK and CDR2 is SYGVNS. V dropped 6 bases and J dropped 6 bases, with 14 bases sitting between them. The CDR3 length is 14 residues. Here the CDR3 reads CASRRTGRAGELFF. CDR3 nucleotides: TGTGCCAGCAGACGGACAGGGAGGGCCGGGGAGCTGTTTTTT. Variable domain in full (rest from reference TRBV25-1 and TRBJ2-2): EADIYQTPRYLVIGTGKKITLECSQTMGHDKMYWYQQDPGMELHLIHYSYGVNSTEKGDLSSESTVSRIRTEHFPLTLESARPSHTSQYLCASRRTGRAGELFFGEGSRLTVL.

This clonotype was found many times. CDR3 region: CASSYSPTSNTGELFF. DNA of the CDR3: TGTGCCAGCAGTTACTCTCCAACAAGTAACACCGGGGAGCTGTTTTTT. The gene calls are TRBV6-5 and TRBJ2-2; D ambiguous. The length of the CDR3 is 16 residues. Trimming took off 0 bases at V and 2 bases at J, with 10 bases between the two ends. Germline CDR1 and CDR2: MNHEY and SVGAGI.

The chain uses TRBV12-5 and TRBJ2-3; weak D call: TRBD2 (6 bases). Germline values: CDR1 LGHNT, CDR2 FRNRAP. The CDR3 is made up of 13 amino acids. V lost 8 bases and J 2 bases, leaving 11 bases between the germline ends. The DNA of the CDR3 is TGTGCTAGTAGCGGGCCCTACACAGATACGCAGTATTTT. This encodes CASSGPYTDTQYF.

The rearrangement links TRBV5-6 to TRBJ2-1; D is undetermined. This CDR3 contains 14 residues. Deletions cut 2 bases from V and 9 bases from J, with 15 bases between. Germline-derived CDR1 and CDR2 are SGHDT and YYEEEE. The CDR3 coding sequence is TGTGCCAGCAGCTTTCGTGGAACAGTGGGTGAGCAGTTCTTC. It codes for CASSFRGTVGEQFF.

This clonotype was counted at least ten times. The V call is TRBV25-1, the J call TRBJ2-2; 9 nucleotides align to TRBD1. With 4 bases clipped from V and 0 bases from J, the junction kept 6 bases outside the gene matches. The germline CDR1 and CDR2 sequences are MGHDK and SYGVNS. The CDR3 sequence is 17 residues long. The CDR3 spells CASSGWDRVSNTGELFF. The CDR3 DNA reads as TGTGCCAGCAGTGGGTGGGACAGGGTTTCGAACACCGGGGAGCTGTTTTTT.

This clonotype has a count of ten or more. The rearrangement uses TRBV5-1 and TRBJ1-2; D is ambiguous. Between the trimmed V and J ends, which lost 4 bases and 3 bases, there was a span of 13 bases. The germline gives CDR1 SGHRS, CDR2 YFSETQ. This CDR3 is 14 amino acids long. CDR3 DNA: TGCGCCAGCAGCCCACTAACCAGCGACTATGGCTACACCTTC. Its translation is CASSPLTSDYGYTF.

This clonotype came up a few times. The rearrangement uses TRBV30 and TRBJ2-1; no firm D call. The V gene's germline CDR1 is GTSNPN and CDR2 SVGIG (reference sequence). There are 13 residues in the CDR3. V was cut by 0 bases and J by 6 bases, with 9 bases left in between. The CDR3 DNA reads as TGTGCCTGGAGTGTAATAGCTGGCAATGAGCAGTTCTTC. Its translation: CAWSVIAGNEQFF.